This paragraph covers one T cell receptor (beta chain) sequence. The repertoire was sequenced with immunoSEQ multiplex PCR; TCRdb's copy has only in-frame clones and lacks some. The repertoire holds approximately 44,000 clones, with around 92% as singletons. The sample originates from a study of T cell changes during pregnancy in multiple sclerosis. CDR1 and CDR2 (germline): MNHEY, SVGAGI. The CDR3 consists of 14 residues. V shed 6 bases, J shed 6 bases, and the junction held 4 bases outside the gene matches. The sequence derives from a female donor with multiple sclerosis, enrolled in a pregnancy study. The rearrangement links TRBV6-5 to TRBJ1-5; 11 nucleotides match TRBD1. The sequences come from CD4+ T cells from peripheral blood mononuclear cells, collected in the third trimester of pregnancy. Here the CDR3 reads CASSQDRGRQPQHF. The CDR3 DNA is TGTGCCAGCAGCCAGGACAGGGGGCGTCAGCCCCAGCATTTT.